A single sample is the source of the 25 T cell receptor beta chains below, sequenced in a study of neoadjuvant anti-PD-1 for oral cavity cancer. Time point reported: after neoadjuvant nivolumab, at surgical resection. TCRdb's copy holds only in-frame clones and misses some; the assay was immunoSEQ multiplex PCR. There are around 8,400 clones in the sample; 55% to 70% occur only once, and about 3% lies in the top ten. Here the sequenced sample was PBMCs, taken after nivolumab (anti-PD-1) treatment. The receptors shown here come from a person between 40 and 85 years old with oral cavity squamous cell carcinoma.

The V gene is TRBV5-1, the J gene TRBJ1-5; D ambiguous. Looked up from germline, CDR1 is SGHRS and CDR2 is YFSETQ. V lost 0 bases, J lost 2 bases, and 6 bases lay in between. This CDR3 has 14 amino acids. The CDR3 nucleotides are TGCGCCAGCAGCTTGGATGTAGGCAATCAGCCCCAGCATTTT. This sequence encodes CASSLDVGNQPQHF. The whole variable domain, remainder taken from reference TRBV5-1 and TRBJ1-5, is KAGVTQTPRYLIKTRGQQVTLSCSPISGHRSVSWYQQTPGQGLQFLFEYFSETQRNKGNFPGRFSGRQFSNSRSEMNVSTLELGDSALYLCASSLDVGNQPQHFGDGTRLSIL.

CDR3 protein: CASSQVLRNTEAFF. The CDR3 nucleotides are TGCGCCAGCAGCCAGGTCTTGAGGAACACTGAAGCTTTCTTT. V and J are TRBV4-1 and TRBJ1-1; D ambiguous. The CDR3 spans 14 residues. Germline CDR1 reads MGHRA; CDR2 reads YSYEKL. The ends were cut back, 3 bases at V and 1 base at J, with 9 bases in the middle.

The chain links TRBV9 to TRBJ2-2; D ambiguous. CDR1 and CDR2 (germline): SGDLS, YYNGEE. Trimming took off 0 bases at V and 5 bases at J, with 2 bases between the two ends. The CDR3 loop spans 12 amino acids. CDR3 sequence reads: CASSVVTGELFF. The DNA for the CDR3 is TGTGCCAGCAGCGTAGTTACCGGGGAGCTGTTTTTT.

The chain is built from TRBV11-3 and TRBJ2-3, with TRBD1 as a possible D gene (5 bases). Trimming removed 4 bases from V and 0 bases from J, with 11 bases in between. Germline loops: CDR1 SGHNT, CDR2 YENEEA. The CDR3 consists of 15 residues. The chain's CDR3 is CASSSGFRSTDTQYF. DNA for the CDR3: TGTGCCAGCAGCTCAGGGTTTCGAAGCACAGATACGCAGTATTTT.

Only one count was recorded for this clone. The chain is built from TRBV6-1 and TRBJ2-7; 9 nucleotides line up with TRBD1. This CDR3 spans 15 amino acids. V dropped 6 bases and J dropped 4; count of bases not matched to a gene: 10. Germline lookup yields CDR1 MNHNS and CDR2 SASEGT. The chain's CDR3 is CASRPTGGGSYEQYF. CDR3 in DNA: TGTGCCAGCAGACCCACAGGGGGCGGGAGTTACGAGCAGTACTTC.

There are a few counts of this clone. This rearrangement joins TRBV20-1 to TRBJ1-2; D call uncertain. The CDR3 is 11 amino acids. Germline lookup yields CDR1 DFQATT and CDR2 SNEGSKA (reference sequence). The germline V and J ends were trimmed by 3 bases and 0 bases, with 2 bases remaining between them. In DNA, the CDR3 is TGCAGTGCTAGCCCTAACTATGGCTACACCTTC. This encodes CSASPNYGYTF.

The J gene is TRBJ2-1, the V gene TRBV29-1; 10 bases are shared with TRBD2. Unmatched junction bases numbered 5, after V lost 7 bases and J lost 5 bases. CDR1 SQVTM and CDR2 ANQGSEA come from the germline V gene. The CDR3 spans 13 residues. CDR3 amino acids: CSGERGGNNEQFF. The DNA of the CDR3 is TGCAGCGGAGAGCGGGGGGGAAACAATGAGCAGTTCTTC.

This chain links TRBV11-1 with TRBJ1-2; D gene ambiguous. V was shortened by 5 bases and J by 4 bases, with 11 bases between the two germline ends. This CDR3 comprises 13 residues. Germline V lookup: CDR1 SGHAT, CDR2 FQDESV (reference sequence). The CDR3 spells CASSPFPLYGYTF. The CDR3, as DNA: TGTGCCAGCAGCCCCTTCCCTCTCTATGGCTACACCTTC.

This clone was counted once. The CDR3 region has the DNA TGTGCCAGCAGTTTCAGGGGCACCATATATTTT. The encoded protein is CASSFRGTIYF. The chain is built from TRBV6-5 and TRBJ1-3, with a weak D call TRBD1 (6 bases). The CDR3 has 11 amino acids. Germline lookup yields CDR1 MNHEY and CDR2 SVGAGI. V was pared by 4 bases and J by 9 bases, with 7 bases between.

The genes are TRBV6-5 and TRBJ2-3, with 9 bases fitting TRBD2. CDR3 length: 15 residues. Germline assignment: CDR1 MNHEY and CDR2 SVGAGI. The J segment lost 6 bases and the V segment lost 5 bases, leaving 9 bases of the junction unmatched. The CDR3 bases are TGTGCCAGCAGTCAGCTTGCGGGGGGGCGGGATACGCAGTATTTT. Its protein is CASSQLAGGRDTQYF.

The CDR3 here is CASSHNSGANVLTF. CDR3 bases: TGTGCCAGCAGTCATAATTCTGGGGCCAACGTCCTGACTTTC. The V call is TRBV6-1, the J call TRBJ2-6; D gene ambiguous. There are 14 residues in the CDR3. Trimming cost V 5 bases and J 1 base, with 6 bases left between them. Germline-derived CDR1 and CDR2 are MNHNS and SASEGT.

The chain has TRBV4-2 and TRBJ2-7; 8 nucleotides match TRBD2. The CDR3 length is 15 residues. Trimming at V came to 1 base and at J to 0 bases, leaving 2 bases not matched to a gene. Germline V gene data show CDR1 as LGHNA and CDR2 as YNFKEQ. The CDR3 loop reads CASSQVGGASYEQYF. In DNA, the CDR3 is TGTGCCAGCAGCCAAGTCGGGGGGGCCTCCTACGAGCAGTACTTC.

The V gene is TRBV7-6, the J gene TRBJ1-3, with D possibly TRBD1 on 5 matching bases. The ends were cut back, 1 base at V and 4 bases at J, with 11 bases in the middle. The CDR3 consists of 15 residues. Germline V gene data show CDR1 as SGHVS and CDR2 as FNYEAQ. Here the CDR3 reads CASSLGGGPGNTIYF. CDR3 coding DNA: TGTGCCAGCAGCTTAGGGGGGGGTCCCGGAAACACCATATATTTT.

The chain combines TRBV7-8 with TRBJ2-1; maybe TRBD2 (7 bases). The CDR3 spans 17 residues. V was shortened by 1 base and J by 1 base, with 14 bases between the two germline ends. CDR1 SGHVS and CDR2 FQNEAQ come from the germline V gene. The CDR3: CASSLGEGGLSYNEQFF. The CDR3 DNA reads TGTGCCAGCAGCTTAGGGGAGGGGGGACTTTCCTACAATGAGCAGTTCTTC.

The chain couples TRBV10-3 to TRBJ2-2; perhaps TRBD1 as D (6 bases). Germline loops: CDR1 ENHRY, CDR2 SYGVKD. With 7 bases removed from V and 4 bases from J, the gap between germline ends came to 13 bases. CDR3 length equals 14 residues. The CDR3 region has the DNA TGTGCCATCATGCAGGGGCCGGGCACCGGGGAGCTGTTTTTT. Encoded protein: CAIMQGPGTGELFF.

The chain employs TRBV10-3 and TRBJ2-2; TRBD2 matches at 8 bases. The germline V gene has CDR1 ENHRY and CDR2 SYGVKD. V shed 4 bases and J 0 bases; nucleotides not matched to a gene: 1. This CDR3 has 15 residues. In nucleotides, the CDR3 is TGTGCCATCAGTGGCGGGGGGTCGAACACCGGGGAGCTGTTTTTT. Its translation: CAISGGGSNTGELFF.

The gene calls are TRBV4-3 and TRBJ2-3; a weak D match, TRBD2 (5 bases). Germline V gene lookup returns CDR1 LGHNA and CDR2 YSLEER. V was clipped by 0 bases and J by 2 bases, with 15 bases between them. CDR3 size: 17 residues. CDR3 bases: TGCGCCAGCAGCCAAGACGTTCCGGGAACCGACACAGATACGCAGTATTTT. Amino acid sequence: CASSQDVPGTDTDTQYF.

The J gene is TRBJ2-7, the V gene TRBV6-5, with D tentatively TRBD1 (5 bases). CDR3 length equals 15 residues. Trimming took off 6 bases at V and 3 bases at J, with 18 bases between the two ends. Germline V CDR1 and CDR2: MNHEY, SVGAGI. CDR3 DNA: TGTGCCAGCAGCCGCGAGACAGTTTCTGACTACGAGCAGTACTTC. Translating gives CASSRETVSDYEQYF.

V and J are TRBV6-6 and TRBJ2-1; no clear D. Looked up from germline, CDR1 is MNHNY and CDR2 is SVGAGI (reference sequence). The ends were cut back, 3 bases at V and 7 bases at J, with 4 bases in the middle. This CDR3 comprises 11 residues. The CDR3 protein is CASSYMNEQFF. CDR3 in DNA: TGTGCCAGCAGTTATATGAATGAGCAGTTCTTC.

This clone occurred a few times. V is TRBV10-3 and J is TRBJ1-2; TRBD1 might be the D (5 bases). This CDR3 has 13 residues. Per the germline V gene, CDR1 is ENHRY and CDR2 is SYGVKD. Trimming pared 6 bases from V and 4 bases from J, leaving 12 bases between. CDR3 region: CAISGDDGYGYTF. The CDR3 DNA follows: TGTGCCATCAGCGGGGACGACGGCTATGGCTACACCTTC.

The rearrangement links TRBV7-9 to TRBJ2-7, with D unclear. CDR3 size: 16 residues. CDR1 is SEHNR, CDR2 FQNEAQ, per germline (reference sequence). V was shortened by 6 bases and J by 3 bases, with 21 bases between the two germline ends. As DNA, the CDR3 is TGTGCCAGCAGTCCCCCCGGTTTCTCGGAGTTCTACGAGCAGTACTTC. It specifies CASSPPGFSEFYEQYF. The whole variable domain, filled in from reference TRBV7-9 and TRBJ2-7, reads DTGVSQNPRHKITKRGQNVTFRCDPISEHNRLYWYRQTLGQGPEFLTYFQNEAQLEKSRLLSDRFSAERPKGSFSTLEIQRTEQGDSAMYLCASSPPGFSEFYEQYFGPGTRLTVT.

This chain links TRBV2 with TRBJ2-1, with 13 nucleotides matching TRBD2. Germline trimming cut 9 bases from V and 9 bases from J; bases unmatched to any gene: 14. Germline loops: CDR1 SNHLY, CDR2 FYNNEI. The CDR3 consists of 16 residues. The CDR3 sequence: CASWRLAGGLGSEQFF. In nucleotides, the CDR3 is TGTGCCAGTTGGAGACTAGCGGGGGGCCTGGGGAGTGAGCAGTTCTTC.

This chain joins TRBV6-5 and TRBJ2-7; D ambiguous. The germline V and J ends were trimmed by 4 bases and 6 bases, with 7 bases remaining between them. Germline values: CDR1 MNHEY, CDR2 SVGAGI. The CDR3 length is 11 residues. The CDR3 sequence: CASSWRSEQYF. The DNA for the CDR3 is TGTGCCAGCAGTTGGAGATCCGAGCAGTACTTC.

V and J are TRBV27 and TRBJ1-2; D remains unclear. CDR1 MNHEY and CDR2 SMNVEV come from the germline V gene (reference sequence). CDR3 size: 14 residues. V lost 3 bases and J 5 bases, leaving 13 bases between the germline ends. The CDR3 DNA is TGTGCCAGCAGTTTGGTCCCTCCGGGTTATGGCTACACCTTC. Amino acid sequence: CASSLVPPGYGYTF.

The table lists this clone with a count of one. The V call is TRBV27, the J call TRBJ2-5; the match to TRBD2 covers 10 bases. CDR1 and CDR2 (germline): MNHEY, SMNVEV (reference sequence). The CDR3 loop spans 16 amino acids. Trimming cost V 0 bases and J 3 bases; bases outside gene matches: 4. The CDR3 DNA reads as TGTGCCAGCAGTTTATCGGTCCTAGCGGGGGAAGAGACCCAGTACTTC. Its protein is CASSLSVLAGEETQYF.